A single TCR beta chain is shown here with its context. This sample was taken from a study of blood T cell repertoires in COVID-19. The assay was immunoSEQ multiplex PCR, and TCRdb's table has in-frame clones only and misses some. The table records over 10,000 clones, about 88% of them present only once. Material for sequencing was peripheral blood. This sequence was found in a man aged 65 to 85 with active COVID-19.

CDR3 in amino acids: CASSENQGARWGYTF. The CDR3 coding sequence is TGTGCCAGCAGTGAAAATCAGGGGGCAAGGTGGGGCTACACCTTC. The gene calls are TRBV6-1 and TRBJ1-2; 8 nucleotides agree with TRBD1. The germline CDR1 and CDR2 sequences are MNHNS and SASEGT. V gave up 2 bases and J gave up 8 bases; unmatched junction bases: 10. The CDR3 consists of 15 residues.